The entry that follows covers one TCR beta chain sequence. Its antigen is unidentified. This specimen comes from a study of graft-versus-host responses after intestinal transplantation. Assay: immunoSEQ multiplex PCR; the TCRdb copy retains only in-frame clones and omits some. This sample carries tens of thousands of clones, 85% to 95% of them seen once, and the ten largest clones take around 0.21%. Trimming cost V 9 bases and J 7 bases; bases outside gene matches: 2. The CDR3 has 12 residues. Germline assignment: CDR1 SNHLY and CDR2 FYNNEI. The specimen comprised unstimulated CD8+ T cells sorted from spleen or lymph node cells, sampled before transplant. This TCR came from a human donor who was the organ donor for an intestinal transplant. The gene calls are TRBV2 and TRBJ2-3; 12 nucleotides agree with TRBD2. The CDR3 loop is CARTSGGNTQYF. CDR3 nucleotide sequence: TGTGCCAGAACTAGCGGGGGGAATACGCAGTATTTT. Full variable domain (remainder filled in from reference TRBV2 and TRBJ2-3): EPEVTQTPSHQVTQMGQEVILRCVPISNHLYFYWYRQILGQKVEFLVSFYNNEISEKSEIFDDQFSVERPDGSNFTLKIRSTKLEDSAMYFCARTSGGNTQYFGPGTRLTVL.